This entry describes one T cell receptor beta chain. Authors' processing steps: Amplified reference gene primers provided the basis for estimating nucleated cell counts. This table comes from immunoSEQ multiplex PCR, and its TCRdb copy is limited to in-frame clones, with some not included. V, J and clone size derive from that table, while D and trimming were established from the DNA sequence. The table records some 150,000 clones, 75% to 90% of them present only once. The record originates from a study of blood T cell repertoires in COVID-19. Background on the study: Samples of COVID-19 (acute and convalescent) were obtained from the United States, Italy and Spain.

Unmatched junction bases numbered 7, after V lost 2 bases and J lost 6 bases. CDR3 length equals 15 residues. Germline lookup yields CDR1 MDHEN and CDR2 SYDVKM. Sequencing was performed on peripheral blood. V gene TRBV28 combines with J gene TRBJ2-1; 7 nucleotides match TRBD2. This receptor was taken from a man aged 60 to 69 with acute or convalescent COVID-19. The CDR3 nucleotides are TGTGCCAGCAGTTTAGCTAGCGGATATCGCAATGAGCAGTTCTTC. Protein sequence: CASSLASGYRNEQFF.